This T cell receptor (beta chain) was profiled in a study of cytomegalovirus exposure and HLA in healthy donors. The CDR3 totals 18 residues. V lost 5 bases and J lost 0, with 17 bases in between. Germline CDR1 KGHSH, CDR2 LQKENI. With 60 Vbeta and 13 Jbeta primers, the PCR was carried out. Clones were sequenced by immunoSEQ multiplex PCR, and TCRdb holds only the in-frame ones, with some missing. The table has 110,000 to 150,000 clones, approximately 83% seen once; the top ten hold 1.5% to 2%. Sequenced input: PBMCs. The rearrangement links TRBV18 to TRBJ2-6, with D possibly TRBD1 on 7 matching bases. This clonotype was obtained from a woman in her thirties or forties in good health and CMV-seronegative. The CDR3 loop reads CASSDRQGLGSGANVLTF. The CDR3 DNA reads TGTGCCAGCTCAGACCGACAGGGACTTGGCTCTGGGGCCAACGTCCTGACTTTC.